The rows below give T cell receptor beta chains drawn from one sample of a study of blood T cell repertoires in COVID-19. Data came from immunoSEQ multiplex PCR; TCRdb stores just in-frame clones and leaves some out. Of roughly 73,000 clones in the sample, around 82% were seen once. Material: peripheral blood. The receptors stem from a human donor in a cohort sampled during active COVID-19. The conserved cysteine and the conserved F or W are not part of the CDR3 here. Not all rows give a size; the values are once, few, many and, for expanded clones, a class.

-,TRBV28,TRBJ2-7,ATAKSRTSGFYEQY
-,TRBV5-6,TRBJ1-4,ASSLSFDSRGEKLF
-,TRBV19,TRBJ2-5,ASSDRLAGWHAQETQY
-,TRBV6-1,TRBJ1-2,ASSDAGQGTGNYGYT
once,TRBV10-3,TRBJ2-5,ATGTSGIQETQY
-,TRBV19,TRBJ1-1,ASSMGGQDTEAF
once,TRBV18,TRBJ1-1,ASSPTLESNTEAF
-,TRBV6-4,TRBJ2-2,ASSELASGAAAGELF
-,TRBV29-1,TRBJ2-5,SAQVSGQETQY
-,TRBV7-2,TRBJ2-3,ASTRPTADTQY
-,TRBV19,TRBJ2-3,ASRIGRGTDTQY
once,TRBV7-9,TRBJ2-1,ASSWTSGSDDEQF
-,TRBV27,TRBJ1-2,ASSFEGPKGGIRGYT
-,TRBV4-1,TRBJ1-1,AGRQATRWGAF
-,TRBV5-1,TRBJ1-5,ASSLGTGGSQPQH
-,TRBV10-1,TRBJ2-2,ASSDRQGNTGELF
-,TRBV7-2,TRBJ1-5,ASSQGVNQPQH
-,TRBV18,TRBJ2-7,ASSLSAGAGEQY
-,TRBV7-4,TRBJ1-4,ASSLVQGCIGKLF
-,TRBV15,TRBJ2-2,ATRAGSDTGELF
once,TRBV28,TRBJ2-7,ASSLAGGSGTGYEQY
-,TRBV5-5,TRBJ2-7,ASTTGISDYYEQY
-,TRBV7-8,TRBJ1-4,ASSYREYEKLF
-,TRBV7-6,TRBJ2-1,ASSLGSGSTSEQF
-,TRBV30,TRBJ2-7,AWRGGGPIYEQY
-,TRBV28,TRBJ2-3,ASSPRLAASTDTQY
-,TRBV3-1/TRBV3-2,TRBJ1-5,ASSQGQGNNQPQH
-,TRBV18,TRBJ2-7,ASSKTSGEPAYEQY
-,TRBV5-5,TRBJ2-6,ASSSGTGPSGANVLT
-,TRBV5-1,TRBJ2-6,ASSLSGIGANVLT
-,TRBV7-9,TRBJ1-1,ASSSRQVDPEAF
-,TRBV2,TRBJ1-5,ASSEAIAADRDGQPQH
once,TRBV6-6,TRBJ2-7,ASSKNYGGDVEQY
-,TRBV2,TRBJ2-1,ASTFAGGYNEQF
-,TRBV4-3,TRBJ2-6,ASSQVGQGGGANVLT
-,TRBV7-2,TRBJ2-4,ASSLLPEGNIQY
once,TRBV5-1,TRBJ1-1,ASRGTGNSGTEAF
-,TRBV5-1,TRBJ2-7,ASSHRQGMPEQY
-,TRBV19,TRBJ2-7,ASSNDRAADEQY
-,TRBV6-5,TRBJ2-5,ASRSPEETQY
-,TRBV19,TRBJ1-1,ATVTGAEAF
once,TRBV12-3/TRBV12-4,TRBJ2-7,ASSLGQDYEQY
-,TRBV6-1,TRBJ2-1,ASSASHRRGYNEQF
-,TRBV24-1,TRBJ2-5,ATSDPAGTSRETQY
-,TRBV3-1/TRBV3-2,TRBJ2-3,ASSQARHWGVGTDTQY
-,TRBV4-1,TRBJ2-1,ASSQAAGGILNEQF
-,TRBV7-2,TRBJ1-4,ASSLVFNEKLF
-,TRBV4-2,TRBJ1-1,ASSQDTGKNTEAF
-,TRBV5-1,TRBJ2-2,ASSFQGFANTGELF
-,TRBV30,TRBJ2-5,AWEGTSQETQY
-,TRBV28,TRBJ2-7,ASTASGIYEQY
-,TRBV19,-,ASSIGQGTYEQY